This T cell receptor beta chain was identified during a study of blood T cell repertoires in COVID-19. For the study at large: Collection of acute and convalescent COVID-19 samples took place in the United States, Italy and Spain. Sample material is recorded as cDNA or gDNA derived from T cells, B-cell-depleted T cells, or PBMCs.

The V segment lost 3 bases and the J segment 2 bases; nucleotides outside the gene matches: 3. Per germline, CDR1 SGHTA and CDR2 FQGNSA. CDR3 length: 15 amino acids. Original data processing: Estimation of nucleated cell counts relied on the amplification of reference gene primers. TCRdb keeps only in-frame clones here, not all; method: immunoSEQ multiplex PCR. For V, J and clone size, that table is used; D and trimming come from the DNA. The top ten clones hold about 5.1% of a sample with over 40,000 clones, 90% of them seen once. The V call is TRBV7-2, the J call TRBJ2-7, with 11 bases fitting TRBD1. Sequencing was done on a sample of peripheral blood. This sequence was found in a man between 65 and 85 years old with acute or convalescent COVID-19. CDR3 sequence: CASSLGQGVTYEQYF. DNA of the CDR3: TGTGCCAGCAGCTTGGGACAGGGGGTTACCTACGAGCAGTACTTC.